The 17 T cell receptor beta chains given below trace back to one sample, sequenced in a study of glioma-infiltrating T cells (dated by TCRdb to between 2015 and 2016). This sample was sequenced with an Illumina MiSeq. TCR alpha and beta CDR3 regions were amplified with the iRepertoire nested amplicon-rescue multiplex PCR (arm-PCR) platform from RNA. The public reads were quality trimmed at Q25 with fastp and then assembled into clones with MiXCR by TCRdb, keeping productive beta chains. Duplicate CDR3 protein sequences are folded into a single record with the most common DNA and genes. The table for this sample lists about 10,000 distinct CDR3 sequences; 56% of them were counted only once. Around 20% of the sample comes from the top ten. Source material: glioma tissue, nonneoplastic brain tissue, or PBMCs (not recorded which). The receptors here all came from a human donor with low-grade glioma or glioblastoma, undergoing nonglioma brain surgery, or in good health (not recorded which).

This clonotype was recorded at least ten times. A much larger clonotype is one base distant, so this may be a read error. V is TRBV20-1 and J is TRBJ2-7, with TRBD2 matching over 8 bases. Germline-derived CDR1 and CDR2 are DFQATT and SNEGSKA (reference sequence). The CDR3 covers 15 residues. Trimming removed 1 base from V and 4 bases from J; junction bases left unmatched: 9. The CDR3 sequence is CSARALAVPLYEQYF. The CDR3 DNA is TGCAGTGCTAGAGCACTAGCGGTACCTCTATACGAGCAGTACTTC.

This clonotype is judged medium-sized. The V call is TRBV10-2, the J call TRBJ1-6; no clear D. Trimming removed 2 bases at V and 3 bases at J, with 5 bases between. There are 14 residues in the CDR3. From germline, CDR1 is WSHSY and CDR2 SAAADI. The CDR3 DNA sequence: TGCGCCAGCAGTGAGACGAGCTATAATTCACCCCTCCACTTT. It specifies CASSETSYNSPLHF.

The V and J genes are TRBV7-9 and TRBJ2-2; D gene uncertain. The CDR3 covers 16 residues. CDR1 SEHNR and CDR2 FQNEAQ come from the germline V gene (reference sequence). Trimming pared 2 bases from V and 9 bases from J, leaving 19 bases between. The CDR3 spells CASSLQAGHNKRELFF. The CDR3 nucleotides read TGTGCCAGCAGCTTACAGGCCGGGCACAACAAGAGGGAGCTGTTTTTT.

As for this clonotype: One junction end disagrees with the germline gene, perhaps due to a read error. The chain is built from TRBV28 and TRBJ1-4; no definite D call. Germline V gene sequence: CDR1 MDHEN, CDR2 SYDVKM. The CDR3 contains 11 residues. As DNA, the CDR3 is TGTGCCAGCACTATGTATGAAAAACTGTTTTTC. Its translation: CASTMYEKLFF.

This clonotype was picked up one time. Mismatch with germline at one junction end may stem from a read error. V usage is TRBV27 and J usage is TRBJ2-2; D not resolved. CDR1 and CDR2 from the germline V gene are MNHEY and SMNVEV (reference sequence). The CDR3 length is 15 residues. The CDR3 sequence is CASSPPRCYTRELFF. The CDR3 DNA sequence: TGTGCCAGCAGTCCTCCAAGGTGCTACACCAGGGAGCTGTTTTTT.

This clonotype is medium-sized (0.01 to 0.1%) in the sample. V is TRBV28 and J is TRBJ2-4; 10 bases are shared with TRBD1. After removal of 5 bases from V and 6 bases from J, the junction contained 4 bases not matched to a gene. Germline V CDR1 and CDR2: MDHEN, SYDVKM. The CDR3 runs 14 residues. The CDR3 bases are TGTGCCAGCAGTCCCGGGACAGGGGTAAACATTCAGTACTTC. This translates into CASSPGTGVNIQYF.

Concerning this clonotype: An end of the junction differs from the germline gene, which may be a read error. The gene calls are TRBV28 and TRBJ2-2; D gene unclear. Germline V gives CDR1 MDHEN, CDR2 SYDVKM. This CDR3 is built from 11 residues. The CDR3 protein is CASSNTGELFF. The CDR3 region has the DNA TGTGCCAGCAGTAACACAGGGGAGCTGTTTTTT.

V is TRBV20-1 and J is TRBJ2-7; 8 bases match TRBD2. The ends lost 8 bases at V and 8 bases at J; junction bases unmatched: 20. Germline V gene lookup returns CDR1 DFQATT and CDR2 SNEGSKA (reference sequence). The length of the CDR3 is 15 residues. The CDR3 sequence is CSSGAPGLGVLQQYF. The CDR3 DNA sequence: TGCAGTTCTGGTGCCCCGGGACTAGGGGTTTTGCAGCAGTACTTC.

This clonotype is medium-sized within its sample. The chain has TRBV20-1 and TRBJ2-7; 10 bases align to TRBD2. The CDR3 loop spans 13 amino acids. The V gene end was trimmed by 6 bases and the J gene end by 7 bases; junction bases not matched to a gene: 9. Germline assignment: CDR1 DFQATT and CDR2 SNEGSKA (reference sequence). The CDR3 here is CSALAGGEIEQYF. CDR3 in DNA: TGCAGTGCGTTAGCGGGAGGCGAGATTGAGCAGTACTTC.

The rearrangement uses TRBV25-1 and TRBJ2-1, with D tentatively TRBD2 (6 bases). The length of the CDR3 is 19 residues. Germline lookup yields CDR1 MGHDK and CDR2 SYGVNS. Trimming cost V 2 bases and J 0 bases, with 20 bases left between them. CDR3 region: CASSELRDSWYRSYNEQFF. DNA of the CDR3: TGTGCCAGCAGTGAACTAAGGGACTCCTGGTACCGCTCCTACAATGAGCAGTTCTTC.

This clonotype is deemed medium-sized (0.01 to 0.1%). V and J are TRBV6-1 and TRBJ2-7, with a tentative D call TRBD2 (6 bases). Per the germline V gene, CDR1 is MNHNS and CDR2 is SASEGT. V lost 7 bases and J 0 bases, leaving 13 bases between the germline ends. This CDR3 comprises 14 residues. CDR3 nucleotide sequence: TGTGCCAGCATGCGGGACTTCAGCTCCTACGAGCAGTACTTC. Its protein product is CASMRDFSSYEQYF.

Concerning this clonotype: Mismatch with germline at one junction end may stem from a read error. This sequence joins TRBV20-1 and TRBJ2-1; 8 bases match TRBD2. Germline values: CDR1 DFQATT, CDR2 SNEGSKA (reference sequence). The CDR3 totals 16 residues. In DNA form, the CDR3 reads TGCAGTGCCAATTCCCGAGCGGGAGTAAGTAACGGTGAGCAGTCCTTC. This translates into CSANSRAGVSNGEQSF.

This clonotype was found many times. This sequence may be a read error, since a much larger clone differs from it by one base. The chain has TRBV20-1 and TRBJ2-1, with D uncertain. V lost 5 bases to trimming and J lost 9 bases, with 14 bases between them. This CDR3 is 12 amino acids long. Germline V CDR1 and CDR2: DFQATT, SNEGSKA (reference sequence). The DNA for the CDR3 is TGCAGTGCTTCAGGAGAGCTCGTTGAGCAGTTCTTC. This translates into CSASGELVEQFF.

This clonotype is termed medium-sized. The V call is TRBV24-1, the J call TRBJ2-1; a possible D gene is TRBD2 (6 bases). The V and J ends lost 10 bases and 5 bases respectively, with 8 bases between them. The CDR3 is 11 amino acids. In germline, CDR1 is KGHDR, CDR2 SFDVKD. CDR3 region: CATGGHNEQFF. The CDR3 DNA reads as TGTGCCACGGGAGGACACAATGAGCAGTTCTTC.

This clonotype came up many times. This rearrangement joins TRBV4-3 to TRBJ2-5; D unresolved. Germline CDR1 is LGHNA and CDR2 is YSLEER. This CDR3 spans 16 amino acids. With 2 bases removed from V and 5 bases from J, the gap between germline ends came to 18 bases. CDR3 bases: TGCGCCAGCAGCCAACCACTGATGCGACCTAAGGAGACCCAGTACTTC. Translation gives CASSQPLMRPKETQYF.

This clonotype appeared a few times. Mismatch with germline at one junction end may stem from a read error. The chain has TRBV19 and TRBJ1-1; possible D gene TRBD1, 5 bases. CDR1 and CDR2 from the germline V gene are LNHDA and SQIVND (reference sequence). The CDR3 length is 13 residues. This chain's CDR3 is CASSARTSFEAFF. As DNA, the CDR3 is TGTGCCAGTAGTGCTCGGACATCCTTTGAAGCCTTCTTT.

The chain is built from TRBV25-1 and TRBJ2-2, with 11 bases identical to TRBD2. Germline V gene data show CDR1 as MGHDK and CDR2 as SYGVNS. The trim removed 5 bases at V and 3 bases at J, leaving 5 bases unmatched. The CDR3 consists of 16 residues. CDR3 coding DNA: TGTGCCAGCAGTCAAAAACTAGCGGGAGACACCGGGGAGCTGTTTTTT. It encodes CASSQKLAGDTGELFF. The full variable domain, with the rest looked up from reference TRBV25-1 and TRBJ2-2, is EADIYQTPRYLVIGTGKKITLECSQTMGHDKMYWYQQDPGMELHLIHYSYGVNSTEKGDLSSESTVSRIRTEHFPLTLESARPSHTSQYLCASSQKLAGDTGELFFGEGSRLTVL.